Listed below are T cell receptor beta chains from one sample, sequenced in a study of PD-1 blockade in classical Hodgkin lymphoma. This table comes from immunoSEQ multiplex PCR, and its TCRdb copy is limited to in-frame clones, with some not included. The repertoire holds tens of thousands of clones, with roughly 90% as singletons. This specimen consisted of peripheral blood mononuclear cells (PBMCs), obtained at baseline. The receptors were sampled from a human donor with classical Hodgkin lymphoma. Both conserved end residues are part of each CDR3. D genes are given only for firm matches. Clone size is stated in some rows and not others, as once, few, many or a class when expanded.

CDR3,DNA,size,J,V,D
CASGRQETTDTQYF,TGCGCCAGCGGCAGACAGGAGACTACAGATACGCAGTATTTT,.,TRBJ2-3,TRBV5-1,.
CASSLTSGGRGELFF,TGCGCCAGCAGCTTAACTAGCGGGGGCCGCGGGGAGCTGTTTTTT,.,TRBJ2-2,TRBV5-1,TRBD2
CASSRTSGGYEQYF,TGTGCCAGCAGCCGGACTAGCGGGGGCTACGAGCAGTACTTC,.,TRBJ2-7,TRBV7-2,TRBD2
CASRMTTGRADTQYF,TGCGCCAGCAGAATGACGACAGGGAGGGCAGATACGCAGTATTTT,.,TRBJ2-3,TRBV4-1,.
CASSSRPRTLYGYTF,TGTGCCAGCAGTTCCCGACCGAGAACGCTCTATGGCTACACCTTC,.,TRBJ1-2,TRBV6-5,.
CASSLHGVGLSEAFF,TGTGCCAGCAGCTTACACGGGGTTGGACTCTCTGAAGCTTTCTTT,.,TRBJ1-1,TRBV7-9,.
CASVGGTGGWGTEAFF,TGTGCCAGCGTCGGCGGAACAGGGGGCTGGGGCACTGAAGCTTTCTTT,.,TRBJ1-1,TRBV2,TRBD1
CASSLSPTSPGEQYF,TGTGCCAGCAGCTTGTCACCCACTAGCCCCGGCGAGCAGTACTTC,.,TRBJ2-7,TRBV5-4,.
CASSLSYEQYF,TGTGCCAGCAGCTTATCCTACGAGCAGTACTTC,.,TRBJ2-7,TRBV7-9,.
CASSRTSTSGGATDTQYF,TGCGCCAGCAGCCGTACTTCAACTAGCGGGGGGGCGACAGATACGCAGTATTTT,once,TRBJ2-3,TRBV4-1,TRBD2
CASSYGAEETQYF,TGTGCCAGCAGTTACGGGGCGGAAGAGACCCAGTACTTC,.,TRBJ2-5,TRBV6-6,.
CASSLAGTGDRSYTF,TGTGCCAGCAGCTTGGCCGGGACAGGGGATCGGAGCTACACCTTC,.,TRBJ1-2,TRBV5-5,TRBD1